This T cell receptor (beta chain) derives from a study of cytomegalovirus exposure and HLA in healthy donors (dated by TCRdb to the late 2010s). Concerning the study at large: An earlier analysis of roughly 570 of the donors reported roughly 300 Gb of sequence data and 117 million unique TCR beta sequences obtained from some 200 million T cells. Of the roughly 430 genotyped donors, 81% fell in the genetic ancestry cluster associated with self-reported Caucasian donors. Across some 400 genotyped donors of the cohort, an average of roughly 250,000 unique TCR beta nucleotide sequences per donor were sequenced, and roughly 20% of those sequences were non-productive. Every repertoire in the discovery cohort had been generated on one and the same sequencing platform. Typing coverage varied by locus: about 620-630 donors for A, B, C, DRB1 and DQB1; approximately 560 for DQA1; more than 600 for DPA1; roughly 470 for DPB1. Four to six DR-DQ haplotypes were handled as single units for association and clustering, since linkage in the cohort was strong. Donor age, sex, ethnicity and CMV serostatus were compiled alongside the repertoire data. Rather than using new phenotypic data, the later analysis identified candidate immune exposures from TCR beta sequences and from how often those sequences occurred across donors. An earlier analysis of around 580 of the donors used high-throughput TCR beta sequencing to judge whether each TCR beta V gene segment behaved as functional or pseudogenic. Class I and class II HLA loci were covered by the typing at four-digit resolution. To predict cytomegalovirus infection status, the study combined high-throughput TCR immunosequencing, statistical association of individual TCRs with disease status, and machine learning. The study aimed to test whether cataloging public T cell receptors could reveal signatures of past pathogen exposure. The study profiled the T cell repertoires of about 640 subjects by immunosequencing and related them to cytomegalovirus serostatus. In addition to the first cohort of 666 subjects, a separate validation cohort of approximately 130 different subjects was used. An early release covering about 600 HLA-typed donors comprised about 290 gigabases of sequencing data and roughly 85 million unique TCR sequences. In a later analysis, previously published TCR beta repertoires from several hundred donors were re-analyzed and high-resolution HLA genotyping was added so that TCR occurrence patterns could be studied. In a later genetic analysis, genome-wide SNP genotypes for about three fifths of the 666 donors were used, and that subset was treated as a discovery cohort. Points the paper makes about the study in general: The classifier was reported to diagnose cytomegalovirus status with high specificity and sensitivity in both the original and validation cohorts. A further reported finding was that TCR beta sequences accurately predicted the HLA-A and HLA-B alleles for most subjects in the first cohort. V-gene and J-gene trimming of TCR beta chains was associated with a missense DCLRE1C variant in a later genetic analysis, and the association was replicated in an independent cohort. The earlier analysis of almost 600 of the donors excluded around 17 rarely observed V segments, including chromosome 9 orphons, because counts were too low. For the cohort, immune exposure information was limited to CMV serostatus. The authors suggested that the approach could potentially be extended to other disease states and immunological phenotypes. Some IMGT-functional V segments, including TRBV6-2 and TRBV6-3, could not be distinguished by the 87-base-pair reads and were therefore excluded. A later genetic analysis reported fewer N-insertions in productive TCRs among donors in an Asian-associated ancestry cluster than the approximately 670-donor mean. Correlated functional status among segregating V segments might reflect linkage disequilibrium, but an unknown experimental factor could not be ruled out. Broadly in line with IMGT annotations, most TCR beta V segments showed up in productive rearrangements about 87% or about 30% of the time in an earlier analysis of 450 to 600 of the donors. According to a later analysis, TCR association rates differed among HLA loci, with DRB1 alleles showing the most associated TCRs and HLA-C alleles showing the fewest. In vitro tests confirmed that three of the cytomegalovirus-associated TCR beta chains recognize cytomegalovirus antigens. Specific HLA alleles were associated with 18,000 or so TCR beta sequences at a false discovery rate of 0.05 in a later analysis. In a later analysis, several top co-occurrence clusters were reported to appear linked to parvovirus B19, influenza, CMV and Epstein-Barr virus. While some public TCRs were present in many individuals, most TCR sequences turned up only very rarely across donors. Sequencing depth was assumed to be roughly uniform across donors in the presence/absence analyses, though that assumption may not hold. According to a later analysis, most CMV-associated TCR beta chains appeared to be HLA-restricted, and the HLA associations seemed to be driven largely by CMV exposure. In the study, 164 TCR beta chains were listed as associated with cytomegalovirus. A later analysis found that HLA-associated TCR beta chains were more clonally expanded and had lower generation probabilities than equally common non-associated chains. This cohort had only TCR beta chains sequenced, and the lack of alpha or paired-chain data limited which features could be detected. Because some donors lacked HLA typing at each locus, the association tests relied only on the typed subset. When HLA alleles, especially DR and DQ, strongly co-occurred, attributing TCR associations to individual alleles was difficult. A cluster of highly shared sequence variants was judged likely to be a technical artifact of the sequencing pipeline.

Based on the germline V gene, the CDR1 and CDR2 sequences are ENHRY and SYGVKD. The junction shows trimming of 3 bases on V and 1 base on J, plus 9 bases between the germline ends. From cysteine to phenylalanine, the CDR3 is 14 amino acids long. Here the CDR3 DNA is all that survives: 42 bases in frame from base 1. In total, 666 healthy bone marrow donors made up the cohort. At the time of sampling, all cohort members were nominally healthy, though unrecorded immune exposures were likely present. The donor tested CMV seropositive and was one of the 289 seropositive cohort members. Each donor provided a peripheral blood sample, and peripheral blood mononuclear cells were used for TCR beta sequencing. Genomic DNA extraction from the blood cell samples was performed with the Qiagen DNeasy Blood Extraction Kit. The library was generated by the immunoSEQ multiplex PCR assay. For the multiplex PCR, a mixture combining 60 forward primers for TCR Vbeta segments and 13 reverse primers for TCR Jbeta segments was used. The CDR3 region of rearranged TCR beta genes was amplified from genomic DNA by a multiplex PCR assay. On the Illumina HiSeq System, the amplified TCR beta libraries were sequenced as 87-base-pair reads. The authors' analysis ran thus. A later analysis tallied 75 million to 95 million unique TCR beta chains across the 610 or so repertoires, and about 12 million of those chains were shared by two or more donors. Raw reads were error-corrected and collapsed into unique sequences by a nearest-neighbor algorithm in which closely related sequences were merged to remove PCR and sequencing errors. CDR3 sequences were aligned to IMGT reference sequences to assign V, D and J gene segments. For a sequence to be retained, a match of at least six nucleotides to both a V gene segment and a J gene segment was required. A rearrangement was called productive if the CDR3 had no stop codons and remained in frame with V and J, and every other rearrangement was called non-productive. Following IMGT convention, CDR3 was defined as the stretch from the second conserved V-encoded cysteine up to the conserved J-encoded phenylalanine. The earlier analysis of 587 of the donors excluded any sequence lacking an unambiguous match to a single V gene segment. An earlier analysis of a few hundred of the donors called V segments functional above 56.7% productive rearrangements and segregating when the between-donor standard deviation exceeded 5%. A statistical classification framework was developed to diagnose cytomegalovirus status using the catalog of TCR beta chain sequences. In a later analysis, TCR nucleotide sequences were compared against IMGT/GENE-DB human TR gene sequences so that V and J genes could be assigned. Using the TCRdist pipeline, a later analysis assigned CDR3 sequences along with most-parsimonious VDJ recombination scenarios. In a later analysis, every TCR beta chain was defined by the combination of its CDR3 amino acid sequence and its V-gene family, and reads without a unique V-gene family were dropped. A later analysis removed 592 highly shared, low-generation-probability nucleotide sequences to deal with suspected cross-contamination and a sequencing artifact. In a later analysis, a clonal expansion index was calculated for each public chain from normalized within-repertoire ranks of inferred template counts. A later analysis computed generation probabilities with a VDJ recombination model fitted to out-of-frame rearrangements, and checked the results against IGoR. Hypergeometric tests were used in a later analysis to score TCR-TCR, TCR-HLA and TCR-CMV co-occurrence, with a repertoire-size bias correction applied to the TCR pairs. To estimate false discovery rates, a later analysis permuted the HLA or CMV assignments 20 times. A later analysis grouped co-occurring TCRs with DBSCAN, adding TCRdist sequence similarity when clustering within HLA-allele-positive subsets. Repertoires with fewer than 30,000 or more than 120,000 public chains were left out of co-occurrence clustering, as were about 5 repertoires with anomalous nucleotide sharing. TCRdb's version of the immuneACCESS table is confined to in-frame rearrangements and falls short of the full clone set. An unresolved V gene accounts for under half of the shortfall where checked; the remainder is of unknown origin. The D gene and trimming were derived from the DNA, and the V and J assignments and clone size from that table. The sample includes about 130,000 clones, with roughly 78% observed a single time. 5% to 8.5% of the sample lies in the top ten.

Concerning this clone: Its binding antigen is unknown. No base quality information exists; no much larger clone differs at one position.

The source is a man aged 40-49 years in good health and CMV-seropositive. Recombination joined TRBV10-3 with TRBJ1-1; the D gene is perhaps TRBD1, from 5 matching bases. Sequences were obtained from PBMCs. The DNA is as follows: TGTGCCATCAGTGACGGGGGTCAGAACACTGAAGCTTTCTTT. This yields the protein CAISDGGQNTEAFF.